The 3 T cell receptor beta chains below were found in one sample sequenced in a study of blood T cell repertoires in COVID-19. Assay used: immunoSEQ multiplex PCR; TCRdb lists only in-frame clones, some missing. The table lists hundreds of thousands of clones, about 89% of them singletons. What was sequenced was PBMCs or T cells enriched from blood (not recorded which). The receptors come from a middle-aged man who had recovered from COVID-19.

V gene TRBV9 combines with J gene TRBJ2-7; D is possibly TRBD2 (6 bases). V was pared by 9 bases and J by 3 bases, with 22 bases between. There are 15 residues in the CDR3. The germline gives CDR1 SGDLS, CDR2 YYNGEE. The CDR3 loop reads CAKDNSETGVYEQYF. The CDR3 nucleotides read TGTGCCAAAGATAATAGTGAAACGGGAGTCTACGAGCAGTACTTC.

This clone was seen a single time. The V gene is TRBV19, the J gene TRBJ2-7, with 11 bases lining up with TRBD2. Per the germline V gene, CDR1 is LNHDA and CDR2 is SQIVND (reference sequence). The ends lost 4 bases at V and 3 bases at J; junction bases unmatched: 11. The CDR3 contains 17 residues. CDR3 bases: TGTGCCAGTAGTAACCCCCCTACTAGCGGGGGAAACTACGAGCAGTACTTC. Translation gives CASSNPPTSGGNYEQYF.

The chain employs TRBV30 and TRBJ1-2, with 8 bases fitting TRBD1. The CDR3 is made up of 11 amino acids. Unmatched junction bases numbered 0, after V lost 1 base and J lost 8 bases. Per germline, CDR1 GTSNPN and CDR2 SVGIG (reference sequence). The CDR3 sequence: CAWSGQGGYTF. The DNA of the CDR3 is TGTGCCTGGAGTGGACAGGGGGGCTACACCTTC.